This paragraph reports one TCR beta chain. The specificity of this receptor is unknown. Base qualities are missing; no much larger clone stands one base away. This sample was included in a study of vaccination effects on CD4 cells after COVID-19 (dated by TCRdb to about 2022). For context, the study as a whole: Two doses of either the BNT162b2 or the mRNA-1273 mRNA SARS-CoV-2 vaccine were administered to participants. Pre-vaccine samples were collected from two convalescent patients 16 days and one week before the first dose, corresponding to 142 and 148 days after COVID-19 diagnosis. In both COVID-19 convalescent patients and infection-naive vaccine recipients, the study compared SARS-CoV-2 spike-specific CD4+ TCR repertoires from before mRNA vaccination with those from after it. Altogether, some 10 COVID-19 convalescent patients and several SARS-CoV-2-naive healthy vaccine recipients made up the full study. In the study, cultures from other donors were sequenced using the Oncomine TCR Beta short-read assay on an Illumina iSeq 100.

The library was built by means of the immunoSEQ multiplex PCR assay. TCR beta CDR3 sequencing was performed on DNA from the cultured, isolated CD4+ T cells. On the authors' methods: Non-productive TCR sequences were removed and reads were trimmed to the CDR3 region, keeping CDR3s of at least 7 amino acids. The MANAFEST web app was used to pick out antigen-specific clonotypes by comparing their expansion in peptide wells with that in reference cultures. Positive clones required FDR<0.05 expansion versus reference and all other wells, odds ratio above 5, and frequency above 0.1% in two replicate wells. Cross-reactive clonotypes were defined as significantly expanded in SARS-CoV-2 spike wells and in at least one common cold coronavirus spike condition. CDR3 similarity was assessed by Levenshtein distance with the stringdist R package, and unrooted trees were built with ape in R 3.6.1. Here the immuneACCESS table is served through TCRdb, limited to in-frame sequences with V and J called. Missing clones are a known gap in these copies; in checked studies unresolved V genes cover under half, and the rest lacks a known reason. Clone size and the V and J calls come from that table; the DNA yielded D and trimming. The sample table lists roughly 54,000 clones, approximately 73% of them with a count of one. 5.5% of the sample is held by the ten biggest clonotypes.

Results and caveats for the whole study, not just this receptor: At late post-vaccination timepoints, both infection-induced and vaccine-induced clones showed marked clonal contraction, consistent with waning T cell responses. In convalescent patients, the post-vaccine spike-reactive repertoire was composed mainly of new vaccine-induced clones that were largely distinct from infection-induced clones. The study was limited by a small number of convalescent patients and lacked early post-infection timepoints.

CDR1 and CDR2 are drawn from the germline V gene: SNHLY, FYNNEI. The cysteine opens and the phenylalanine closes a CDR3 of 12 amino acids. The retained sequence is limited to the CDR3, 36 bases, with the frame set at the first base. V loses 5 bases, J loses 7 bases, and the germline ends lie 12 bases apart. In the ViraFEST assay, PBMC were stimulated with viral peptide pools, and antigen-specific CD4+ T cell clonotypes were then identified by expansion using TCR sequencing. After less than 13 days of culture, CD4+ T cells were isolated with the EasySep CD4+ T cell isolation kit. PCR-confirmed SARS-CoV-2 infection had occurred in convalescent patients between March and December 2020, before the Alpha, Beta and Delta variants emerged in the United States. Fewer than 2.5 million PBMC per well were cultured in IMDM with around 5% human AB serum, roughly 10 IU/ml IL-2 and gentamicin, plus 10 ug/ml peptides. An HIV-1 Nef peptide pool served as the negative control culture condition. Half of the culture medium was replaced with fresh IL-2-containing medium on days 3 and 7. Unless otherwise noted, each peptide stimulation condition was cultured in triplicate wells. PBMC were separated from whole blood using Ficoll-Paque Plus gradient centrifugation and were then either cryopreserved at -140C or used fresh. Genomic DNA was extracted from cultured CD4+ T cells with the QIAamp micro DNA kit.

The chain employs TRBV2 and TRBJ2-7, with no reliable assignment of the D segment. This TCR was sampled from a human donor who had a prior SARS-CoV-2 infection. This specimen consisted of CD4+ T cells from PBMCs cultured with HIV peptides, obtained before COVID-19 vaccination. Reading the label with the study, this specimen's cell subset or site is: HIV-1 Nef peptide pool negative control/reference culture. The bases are TGTGCCAGCAGTTCTTTCCCCGGGGAGCAGTACTTC. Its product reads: CASSSFPGEQYF.